One sample yielded the 12 T cell receptor beta chains listed below, sequenced in a study of T cell repertoires in cytomegalovirus infection. From the reads, TCRdb called clonotypes with MiXCR, one entry per CDR3 protein. The sample consists of some 320,000 distinct CDR3 sequences, around a tenth of them appearing once. The sequencing input was PBMCs. These receptors came from a human donor in good health (CMV status not recorded). Some clones in this sample may be carry-over from other donors' samples.

The rearrangement joins TRBV10-3 to TRBJ2-1; TRBD1 aligns across 7 bases. Losses at the gene ends were 9 bases for V and 5 bases for J; bases not matched to a gene: 7. This CDR3 has 13 residues. Germline assignment: CDR1 ENHRY and CDR2 SYGVKD. CDR3 sequence (DNA): TGTGCCATTGCCCCGGGACAGAACAATGAGCAGTTCTTC. Translated, it gives CAIAPGQNNEQFF.

This clonotype was observed a handful of times. CDR3: CSASIREVEQYF. The CDR3 nucleotides read TGCAGTGCTAGCATAAGGGAAGTCGAGCAGTACTTC. The rearrangement links TRBV20-1 to TRBJ2-7; D uncertain. The CDR3 consists of 12 residues. Germline assignment: CDR1 DFQATT and CDR2 SNEGSKA (reference sequence). Trimming left V 3 bases short and J 6 bases short, with 12 bases between.

V gene TRBV5-1 combines with J gene TRBJ1-5; TRBD1 agrees at 10 bases. V shed 4 bases, J shed 10 bases, and the junction held 8 bases outside the gene matches. Germline CDR1 is SGHRS and CDR2 is YFSETQ. This CDR3 comprises 14 residues. In DNA, the CDR3 is TGCGCCAGCAGCCCCCGGGACAGGGGTGAACCCCAGCATTTT. It codes for CASSPRDRGEPQHF.

CDR3 in DNA: TGTGCCAGCAGCTTACAGGGGGCAGTTACTGAAGCTTTCTTT. Translated, it gives CASSLQGAVTEAFF. This chain uses TRBV7-9 with TRBJ1-1, with 8 positions matching TRBD1. Germline values: CDR1 SEHNR, CDR2 FQNEAQ (reference sequence). V shed 2 bases, J shed 5 bases, and the junction held 4 bases outside the gene matches. This CDR3 has 14 amino acids. The variable domain in full, completed from reference TRBV7-9 and TRBJ1-1, reads DTGVSQNPRHKITKRGQNVTFRCDPISEHNRLYWYRQTLGQGPEFLTYFQNEAQLEKSRLLSDRFSAERPKGSFSTLEIQRTEQGDSAMYLCASSLQGAVTEAFFGQGTRLTVV.

The chain has TRBV28 and TRBJ2-4; no firm D call. Per the germline V gene, CDR1 is MDHEN and CDR2 is SYDVKM. Trimming stripped 6 bases from V and 4 bases from J, with 13 bases between. The CDR3 is 14 amino acids. Here the CDR3 DNA reads TGTGCCAGCAGCCCCCCCCGGTGGAAAAACATTCAGTACTTC. This codes for CASSPPRWKNIQYF.

This clonotype was picked up a small number of times. The chain couples TRBV12-3 or TRBV12-4 to TRBJ1-6; 9 bases agree with TRBD1. V lost 5 bases and J lost 14; bases outside the gene matches: 7. The CDR3 sequence is 13 residues long. This CDR3 is CASSGTGRVTLHF. The DNA for the CDR3 is TGTGCCAGCAGTGGGACAGGGAGGGTCACCCTCCACTTT.

This clonotype was seen repeatedly, ten times or more. The V call is TRBV15, the J call TRBJ2-2, with 11 positions matching TRBD2. The CDR3 spans 18 residues. Trimming cost V 0 bases and J 0 bases; bases outside gene matches: 3. Germline V gene data show CDR1 as LNHNV and CDR2 as YYDKDF (reference sequence). The CDR3: CATSRDTGLAANTGELFF. The DNA of the CDR3 is TGTGCCACCAGCAGAGATACGGGACTAGCGGCGAACACCGGGGAGCTGTTTTTT.

There are a few counts of this clonotype. The CDR3 coding sequence is TGTGCCACCAATCCGACAGGGTACTACGAGCAGTACTTC. Encoded protein: CATNPTGYYEQYF. The chain couples TRBV6-1 to TRBJ2-7; 7 positions match TRBD1. The CDR3 is 13 amino acids. With 10 bases clipped from V and 3 bases from J, the junction kept 9 bases outside the gene matches. Germline V gene sequence: CDR1 MNHNS, CDR2 SASEGT.

This clonotype was found a few times. The chain has TRBV28 and TRBJ1-1, with no clear D. The CDR3 is made up of 12 amino acids. The V and J ends lost 8 bases and 1 base respectively, with 8 bases between them. Germline V gene lookup returns CDR1 MDHEN and CDR2 SYDVKM. The CDR3 region is CASLKSNTEAFF. The CDR3 bases are TGTGCCAGCCTGAAGTCGAACACTGAAGCTTTCTTT.

At least ten counts were recorded for this clonotype. V usage is TRBV6-1 and J usage is TRBJ2-3, with 11 bases aligning to TRBD2. This CDR3 has 18 amino acids. Germline values: CDR1 MNHNS, CDR2 SASEGT. V was pared by 7 bases and J by 0 bases, with 12 bases of the junction left unmatched. The CDR3 DNA sequence: TGTGCCAGCACTCCCCGACTAGCGGGGACGGGAAGCACAGATACGCAGTATTTT. Translating it yields CASTPRLAGTGSTDTQYF.

The chain employs TRBV18 and TRBJ1-4; 8 bases line up with TRBD1. CDR3 length: 17 residues. Germline V gene lookup returns CDR1 KGHSH and CDR2 LQKENI. V lost 3 bases, J lost 8 bases, and 14 bases stayed unmatched. CDR3 sequence reads: CASSPRPTQGAKEKLFF. Here the CDR3 DNA reads TGTGCCAGCTCACCGAGACCAACTCAGGGGGCAAAAGAAAAACTGTTTTTT.

This clonotype was counted between two and nine times. This sequence joins TRBV7-6 and TRBJ2-3, with 7 nucleotides matching TRBD2. The CDR3 runs to 16 residues. The V segment lost 3 bases and the J segment 3 bases; nucleotides outside the gene matches: 9. CDR1 and CDR2 from the germline V gene are SGHVS and FNYEAQ. DNA for the CDR3: TGTGCCAGCAGCTTGATTCCCAGCGGGGTAACAGATACGCAGTATTTT. It specifies CASSLIPSGVTDTQYF. Using reference TRBV7-6 and TRBJ2-3 for the parts outside the CDR3, the full variable domain is GAGVSQSPRYKVTKRGQDVALRCDPISGHVSLYWYRQALGQGPEFLTYFNYEAQQDKSGLPNDRFSAERPEGSISTLTIQRTEQRDSAMYRCASSLIPSGVTDTQYFGPGTRLTVL.